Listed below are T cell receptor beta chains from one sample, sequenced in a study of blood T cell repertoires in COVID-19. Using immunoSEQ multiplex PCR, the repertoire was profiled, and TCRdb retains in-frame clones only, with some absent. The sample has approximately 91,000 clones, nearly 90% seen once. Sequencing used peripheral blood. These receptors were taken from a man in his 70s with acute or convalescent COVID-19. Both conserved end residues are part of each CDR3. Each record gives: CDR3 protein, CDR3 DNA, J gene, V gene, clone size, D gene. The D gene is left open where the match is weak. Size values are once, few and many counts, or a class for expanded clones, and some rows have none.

CDR3 protein: CASSLTGDNYGYTF
CDR3 DNA: TGCGCCAGCAGCTTGACAGGGGATAACTATGGCTACACCTTC
J gene: TRBJ1-2
V gene: TRBV5-1
clone size: -
D gene: TRBD1

CDR3 protein: CATSRGTGRFF
CDR3 DNA: TGTGCCACCAGCAGGGGGACAGGGCGGTTCTTC
J gene: TRBJ2-1
V gene: TRBV15
clone size: -
D gene: TRBD1

CDR3 protein: CASSFPPTGNYGYTF
CDR3 DNA: TGTGCCAGCAGTTTCCCTCCTACAGGGAACTATGGCTACACCTTC
J gene: TRBJ1-2
V gene: TRBV28
clone size: -
D gene: -

CDR3 protein: CAWISPGQGFGNTIYF
CDR3 DNA: TGTGCCTGGATCTCACCGGGACAGGGATTTGGAAACACCATATATTTT
J gene: TRBJ1-3
V gene: TRBV30
clone size: once
D gene: TRBD1

CDR3 protein: CASSPGQGAIGYTF
CDR3 DNA: TGTGCCAGCAGTCCGGGACAGGGGGCGATTGGCTACACCTTC
J gene: TRBJ1-2
V gene: TRBV6-6
clone size: few
D gene: TRBD1

CDR3 protein: CASSLSGGNGELFF
CDR3 DNA: TGTGCCAGCAGCTTGAGCGGGGGGAACGGGGAGCTGTTTTTT
J gene: TRBJ2-2
V gene: TRBV11-2
clone size: -
D gene: TRBD2

CDR3 protein: CASSSMGRGTNTEAFF
CDR3 DNA: TGTGCCAGCAGCTCAATGGGGAGGGGAACGAACACTGAAGCTTTCTTT
J gene: TRBJ1-1
V gene: TRBV7-6
clone size: once
D gene: -

CDR3 protein: CASSHPAGGGGRQETQYF
CDR3 DNA: TGCGCCAGCAGTCATCCAGCCGGGGGGGGAGGTCGGCAAGAGACCCAGTACTTC
J gene: TRBJ2-5
V gene: TRBV23-1
clone size: -
D gene: TRBD2

CDR3 protein: CSVARGRVGTEAFF
CDR3 DNA: TGCAGCGTTGCTAGGGGCAGGGTGGGTACTGAAGCTTTCTTT
J gene: TRBJ1-1
V gene: TRBV29-1
clone size: -
D gene: -

CDR3 protein: CAWSAGDGNTIYF
CDR3 DNA: TGTGCCTGGAGCGCAGGGGACGGAAACACCATATATTTT
J gene: TRBJ1-3
V gene: TRBV30
clone size: few
D gene: -

CDR3 protein: CASSLVLTPETDTQYF
CDR3 DNA: TGTGCCAGCAGCTTAGTACTCACCCCCGAGACAGATACGCAGTATTTT
J gene: TRBJ2-3
V gene: TRBV7-9
clone size: -
D gene: -

CDR3 protein: CASSKGGGAYYGYTF
CDR3 DNA: TGTGCCAGCAGCAAAGGCGGGGGCGCCTACTATGGCTACACCTTC
J gene: TRBJ1-2
V gene: TRBV21-1
clone size: -
D gene: -

CDR3 protein: CASSLTGGQPQHF
CDR3 DNA: TGTGCCAGCAGTTTAACCGGGGGACAGCCCCAGCATTTT
J gene: TRBJ1-5
V gene: TRBV12-3/TRBV12-4
clone size: -
D gene: -

CDR3 protein: CASNRDRVNQPQHF
CDR3 DNA: TGCGCCAGCAACAGGGACAGGGTGAATCAGCCCCAGCATTTT
J gene: TRBJ1-5
V gene: TRBV10-2
clone size: -
D gene: TRBD1

CDR3 protein: CASSTQQGSRYGYTF
CDR3 DNA: TGTGCCAGTAGTACCCAACAGGGTAGTAGGTATGGCTACACCTTC
J gene: TRBJ1-2
V gene: TRBV19
clone size: -
D gene: -

CDR3 protein: CASRPTRAGTEAFF
CDR3 DNA: TGTGCCAGCAGGCCCACCCGGGCGGGCACTGAAGCTTTCTTT
J gene: TRBJ1-1
V gene: TRBV2
clone size: -
D gene: -

CDR3 protein: CASEGLAGGSYEQYF
CDR3 DNA: TGTGCCAGCGAGGGACTAGCGGGGGGGTCTTACGAGCAGTACTTC
J gene: TRBJ2-7
V gene: TRBV6-5
clone size: -
D gene: TRBD2

CDR3 protein: CASSSTGANTNEKLFF
CDR3 DNA: TGCGCCAGCAGCTCGACAGGGGCCAATACTAATGAAAAACTGTTTTTT
J gene: TRBJ1-4
V gene: TRBV5-1
clone size: -
D gene: TRBD1

CDR3 protein: CASSWTGGESEKLFF
CDR3 DNA: TGTGCCAGCAGTTGGACAGGGGGCGAAAGTGAAAAACTGTTTTTT
J gene: TRBJ1-4
V gene: TRBV6-5
clone size: -
D gene: TRBD1

CDR3 protein: CASSPRVGGGNEKLFF
CDR3 DNA: TGTGCCAGCAGCCCCCGGGTGGGGGGAGGTAATGAAAAACTGTTTTTT
J gene: TRBJ1-4
V gene: TRBV7-6
clone size: -
D gene: -

CDR3 protein: CATSDPGAKNTGELFF
CDR3 DNA: TGTGCCACCAGTGACCCAGGGGCCAAGAACACCGGGGAGCTGTTTTTT
J gene: TRBJ2-2
V gene: TRBV24-1
clone size: -
D gene: -

CDR3 protein: CASSQRPGQGYEQYF
CDR3 DNA: TGTGCCAGCAGCCAGCGACCGGGACAGGGCTACGAGCAGTACTTC
J gene: TRBJ2-7
V gene: TRBV14
clone size: -
D gene: TRBD1

CDR3 protein: CASSSLETQYF
CDR3 DNA: TGTGCCAGCAGTAGCCTGGAGACCCAGTACTTC
J gene: TRBJ2-5
V gene: TRBV25-1
clone size: -
D gene: -

CDR3 protein: CASSASGGGYGTQYF
CDR3 DNA: TGTGCCAGTAGTGCTAGCGGGGGGGGTTATGGGACCCAGTACTTC
J gene: TRBJ2-5
V gene: TRBV19
clone size: -
D gene: TRBD2

CDR3 protein: CAWSAPRDRGETQYF
CDR3 DNA: TGTGCCTGGAGTGCCCCAAGGGACAGGGGTGAGACCCAGTACTTC
J gene: TRBJ2-5
V gene: TRBV30
clone size: -
D gene: TRBD1

CDR3 protein: CASSLVAAGSGNTIYF
CDR3 DNA: TGTGCCAGCAGCTTAGTAGCGGCCGGCTCTGGAAACACCATATATTTT
J gene: TRBJ1-3
V gene: TRBV7-9
clone size: -
D gene: -

CDR3 protein: CASSRGQGRTGELFF
CDR3 DNA: TGTGCCAGCAGCCGAGGACAGGGCCGGACCGGGGAGCTGTTTTTT
J gene: TRBJ2-2
V gene: TRBV3-1/TRBV3-2
clone size: -
D gene: TRBD1

CDR3 protein: CASRRGGQLNQPQHF
CDR3 DNA: TGTGCCAGCAGACGGGGAGGGCAGCTCAATCAGCCCCAGCATTTT
J gene: TRBJ1-5
V gene: TRBV7-2
clone size: -
D gene: -

CDR3 protein: CASSFGRVAGYTF
CDR3 DNA: TGTGCCAGCAGTTTCGGCCGGGTGGCTGGCTACACCTTC
J gene: TRBJ1-2
V gene: TRBV28
clone size: -
D gene: -

CDR3 protein: CASSLGALEQETQYF
CDR3 DNA: TGCGCCAGCAGCTTGGGGGCCTTAGAACAAGAGACCCAGTACTTC
J gene: TRBJ2-5
V gene: TRBV5-1
clone size: -
D gene: -

CDR3 protein: CASSPWSARANSYEQYF
CDR3 DNA: TGTGCCAGCAGCCCTTGGTCCGCCAGGGCTAATTCCTACGAGCAGTACTTC
J gene: TRBJ2-7
V gene: TRBV3-1/TRBV3-2
clone size: -
D gene: -

CDR3 protein: CASSEQTGENEKLFF
CDR3 DNA: TGTGCCAGCAGTGAACAGACAGGGGAAAATGAAAAACTGTTTTTT
J gene: TRBJ1-4
V gene: TRBV6-1
clone size: -
D gene: TRBD1

CDR3 protein: CATSDQTHRGSETQYF
CDR3 DNA: TGTGCCACCAGTGATCAAACCCACAGGGGGTCGGAGACCCAGTACTTC
J gene: TRBJ2-5
V gene: TRBV24-1
clone size: -
D gene: TRBD1

CDR3 protein: CASLSDRVANTGELFF
CDR3 DNA: TGTGCCAGCCTTTCTGACAGGGTAGCGAACACCGGGGAGCTGTTTTTT
J gene: TRBJ2-2
V gene: TRBV2
clone size: -
D gene: TRBD1

CDR3 protein: CASSAQGSDYGYTF
CDR3 DNA: TGTGCCAGCAGCGCCCAGGGCTCGGACTATGGCTACACCTTC
J gene: TRBJ1-2
V gene: TRBV9
clone size: -
D gene: -

CDR3 protein: CASSVGAYEQYF
CDR3 DNA: TGTGCCAGCAGTGTAGGGGCCTACGAGCAGTACTTC
J gene: TRBJ2-7
V gene: TRBV2
clone size: -
D gene: -

CDR3 protein: CATSDTGTQYF
CDR3 DNA: TGTGCCACCAGTGATACAGGGACCCAGTACTTC
J gene: TRBJ2-5
V gene: TRBV24-1
clone size: -
D gene: -

CDR3 protein: CASSVDHFNEQFF
CDR3 DNA: TGTGCCAGCAGCGTAGATCATTTCAATGAGCAGTTCTTC
J gene: TRBJ2-1
V gene: TRBV9
clone size: -
D gene: -

CDR3 protein: CASSTTWKEAFF
CDR3 DNA: TGTGCCAGTAGTACGACTTGGAAGGAAGCTTTCTTT
J gene: TRBJ1-1
V gene: TRBV19
clone size: -
D gene: -

CDR3 protein: CASSASLGQGYGYGYTF
CDR3 DNA: TGCGCCAGCAGCGCTAGCCTGGGACAGGGGTATGGCTATGGCTACACCTTC
J gene: TRBJ1-2
V gene: TRBV5-1
clone size: -
D gene: TRBD1

CDR3 protein: CASSGQVYEQYF
CDR3 DNA: TGTGCCAGCAGTGGACAGGTGTACGAGCAGTACTTC
J gene: TRBJ2-7
V gene: TRBV28
clone size: -
D gene: TRBD1

CDR3 protein: CASSLETGGLSETQYF
CDR3 DNA: TGTGCCAGCAGCTTAGAAACAGGGGGATTGTCTGAGACCCAGTACTTC
J gene: TRBJ2-5
V gene: TRBV7-6
clone size: -
D gene: TRBD1

CDR3 protein: CASSQYLSGTYQETQYF
CDR3 DNA: TGTGCCAGCAGCCAATATCTTAGCGGGACCTACCAAGAGACCCAGTACTTC
J gene: TRBJ2-5
V gene: TRBV16
clone size: -
D gene: TRBD2

CDR3 protein: CASQARTFSNQPQHF
CDR3 DNA: TGTGCCAGCCAAGCCCGGACATTTTCAAATCAGCCCCAGCATTTT
J gene: TRBJ1-5
V gene: TRBV28
clone size: -
D gene: -

CDR3 protein: CASSQTGSPLHF
CDR3 DNA: TGTGCCAGCAGCCAAACAGGGTCGCCCCTCCACTTT
J gene: TRBJ1-6
V gene: TRBV7-9
clone size: -
D gene: -

CDR3 protein: CAHHPTGLGNTIYF
CDR3 DNA: TGTGCTCACCACCCGACAGGGCTTGGAAACACCATATATTTT
J gene: TRBJ1-3
V gene: TRBV30
clone size: -
D gene: TRBD1